This T cell receptor (beta chain) was obtained from a study of blood T cell repertoires in COVID-19. Background on the study: Samples taken during acute and convalescent COVID-19 were collected in the United States, Italy and Spain.

Germline CDR1 MNHEY, CDR2 SMNVEV (reference sequence). The V and J ends lost 4 bases and 0 bases respectively, with 10 bases between them. This CDR3 has 16 residues. The authors' processing: Amplification from reference gene primers served as the basis for estimated nucleated cell counts. TCRdb keeps only in-frame clones here, not all; method: immunoSEQ multiplex PCR. That table furnishes V, J and clone size, whereas the DNA furnished D and trimming. The repertoire holds about 90,000 clones, approximately 83% seen once, with about 6.3% in the top ten. The sequence was obtained from a man in his sixties with acute or convalescent COVID-19. The chain is built from TRBV27 and TRBJ1-6, with D unresolved. Sequencing input: peripheral blood. The CDR3 sequence: CASSSGESSYNSPLHF. The CDR3 DNA follows: TGTGCCAGCAGTTCCGGGGAAAGCTCCTATAATTCACCCCTCCACTTT.